These 20 T cell receptor beta chains came from one sample sequenced in a study of T cell repertoires in cytomegalovirus infection. TCRdb called the reads again in MiXCR, with one record for every CDR3 protein. The sample holds about 490,000 distinct CDR3 sequences, approximately 16% seen once. The specimen was CD8+ T cells from PBMCs. These receptors all come from a human donor in good health (CMV status not recorded). Some clones in this sample may be carry-over from other donors' samples.

The table lists this clonotype with a few counts. The chain carries TRBV15 and TRBJ1-2, with D unresolved. CDR3 length: 17 residues. V lost 5 bases and J lost 0, with 19 bases in between. Per germline, CDR1 LNHNV and CDR2 YYDKDF (reference sequence). The CDR3: CATSARPSEPPNYGYTF. CDR3 nucleotide sequence: TGTGCCACCAGCGCACGACCTAGCGAGCCCCCTAACTATGGCTACACCTTC.

This clonotype was observed at least ten times. This chain joins TRBV2 and TRBJ1-4; tentative D call: TRBD1 (5 bases). The CDR3 has 10 amino acids. The V end lost 8 bases, the J end lost 12 bases, and 10 bases lay between the germline ends. The germline V gene has CDR1 SNHLY and CDR2 FYNNEI. CDR3 amino acids: CASGGRQLFF. The CDR3, as DNA: TGTGCCAGCGGGGGGAGACAACTGTTTTTT. The full variable domain, completed using reference TRBV2 and TRBJ1-4, is EPEVTQTPSHQVTQMGQEVILRCVPISNHLYFYWYRQILGQKVEFLVSFYNNEISEKSEIFDDQFSVERPDGSNFTLKIRSTKLEDSAMYFCASGGRQLFFGSGTQLSVL.

This clonotype was detected many times. The chain combines TRBV10-3 with TRBJ1-5; 8 bases agree with TRBD1. The J segment lost 7 bases and the V segment lost 2 bases, leaving 10 bases of the junction unmatched. The germline CDR1 and CDR2 sequences are ENHRY and SYGVKD. The CDR3 consists of 16 residues. The CDR3 DNA sequence: TGTGCCATCAGTGAGGTGACAGGGGCCATGGACCAGCCCCAGCATTTT. The encoded protein is CAISEVTGAMDQPQHF.

The sample holds a few counts of this clonotype. The gene calls are TRBV14 and TRBJ1-1; TRBD1 is a possible D gene (5 bases). The V gene's germline CDR1 is SGHDN and CDR2 FVKESK. The V end lost 5 bases, the J end lost 3 bases, and 13 bases lay between the germline ends. The CDR3 extends over 14 amino acids. Here the CDR3 reads CASSYQTEYTEAFF. CDR3 nucleotides: TGTGCCAGCAGCTACCAGACAGAATACACTGAAGCTTTCTTT.

The table lists this clonotype with a few counts. J is TRBJ2-5 and V is TRBV7-9; D might be TRBD2 (5 bases). Germline CDR1 and CDR2: SEHNR and FQNEAQ (reference sequence). The V gene lost 8 bases and the J gene lost 4 bases, with 14 bases spanning the gap. The CDR3 contains 13 residues. Here the CDR3 DNA reads TGTGCCAGCCTGCCCCTGGGGAGAGAGACCCAGTACTTC. This codes for CASLPLGRETQYF.

Comment on this clonotype: A much larger clonotype is one base distant, so this may be a read error. This chain connects TRBV28 to TRBJ1-1; no reliable D call. This CDR3 has 14 amino acids. Trimming took 5 bases from V and 11 from J, leaving 21 bases between them. Germline V lookup: CDR1 MDHEN, CDR2 SYDVKM. In DNA form, the CDR3 reads TGTGCCAGCAGTCCCCGGGCGGATGGAGCTAAGGCTTTCTTT. Residues: CASSPRADGAKAFF.

The CDR3 reads CASSQVRQGLWYGYTF. DNA for the CDR3: TGTGCCAGCAGCCAAGTGCGACAGGGGTTATGGTATGGCTACACCTTC. The V call is TRBV3-1, the J call TRBJ1-2; 8 nucleotides align to TRBD1. Germline CDR1 LGHDT, CDR2 YNNKEL (reference sequence). The CDR3 runs to 16 residues. Germline trimming cut 1 base from V and 5 bases from J; bases unmatched to any gene: 9.

This clonotype appeared many times. The chain links TRBV7-3 to TRBJ2-3; 8 nucleotides line up with TRBD2. CDR3 length: 16 amino acids. The germline V gene encodes CDR1 SGHTA and CDR2 FQGTGA. V dropped 2 bases and J dropped 2; count of bases not matched to a gene: 6. The CDR3 DNA reads as TGTGCCAGCAGCTTATCGACGGGGGGGAACACAGATACGCAGTATTTT. Its protein product is CASSLSTGGNTDTQYF.

This clonotype was observed a single time. This sequence may be a read error, since a much larger clone differs from it by one base. The rearrangement links TRBV28 to TRBJ2-1, with 11 nucleotides matching TRBD2. The CDR3 runs 16 residues. Germline V gives CDR1 MDHEN, CDR2 SYDVKM. The CDR3 region has the DNA TGTGCCAGCAGTTCCGGGACTAGCGGTCCTTTTCATGATCAGTTCTTC. It codes for CASSSGTSGPFHDQFF.

Concerning this clonotype itself: A much larger clone is a single base away; this may be a read error. Given the absence of the conserved phenylalanine or tryptophan at the CDR3 end, a read error is likely. J is TRBJ2-7 and V is TRBV19, with TRBD2 identical over 11 bases. The germline gives CDR1 LNHDA, CDR2 SQIVND (reference sequence). The CDR3 has 17 residues. V lost 3 bases, J lost 3 bases, and 10 bases stayed unmatched. The CDR3: CASSMLVAGGLVYEQYL. The DNA of the CDR3 is TGTGCCAGTAGTATGTTAGTAGCGGGAGGGCTGGTCTACGAGCAGTACTTA.

Ten or more counts support this clonotype. The chain links TRBV6-2 or TRBV6-3 to TRBJ1-1; no clear D. The V end lost 2 bases, the J end lost 2 bases, and 18 bases lay between the germline ends. The CDR3 is 17 residues long. Germline loops: CDR1 MNHEY, CDR2 SVGEGT. The CDR3 is CASSYPPVEVGNTEAFF. The CDR3 bases are TGTGCCAGCAGTTACCCACCCGTGGAGGTCGGAAACACTGAAGCTTTCTTT.

This clonotype was seen many times. The rearrangement uses TRBV7-6 and TRBJ1-2; 10 nucleotides match TRBD1. The CDR3 has 19 residues. Germline-derived CDR1 and CDR2 are SGHVS and FNYEAQ. After removal of 5 bases from V and 4 bases from J, the junction contained 19 bases not matched to a gene. The CDR3 loop reads CASSPPRRDRGEEGYGYTF. Written as DNA, the CDR3 is TGTGCCAGCAGCCCACCCCGCCGGGACAGGGGAGAGGAGGGCTATGGCTACACCTTC.

In its sample, this clonotype was seen many times. The genes are TRBV7-8 and TRBJ2-7, with no clear D. V shed 8 bases and J shed 4 bases, with 18 bases lying between them. The CDR3 spans 14 residues. Per the germline V gene, CDR1 is SGHVS and CDR2 is FQNEAQ. CDR3 in DNA: TGTGCCAGCGAAAGACCCGGGCTTGGATACGAGCAGTACTTC. This translates into CASERPGLGYEQYF.

On this clonotype: A junction end diverges from the germline sequence, so it may reflect a read error. The gene calls are TRBV7-8 and TRBJ2-7, with D perhaps matching TRBD1 (6 bases). The CDR3 consists of 14 residues. Germline V gene lookup returns CDR1 SGHVS and CDR2 FQNEAQ. CDR3 sequence reads: CASSWDTPGDVQYF. The CDR3, as DNA: TGTGCCAGCAGCTGGGACACTCCTGGCGACGTGCAGTATTTC.

This clonotype showed up just a few times. The chain carries TRBV19 and TRBJ1-1, with unresolved D. CDR3 size: 17 residues. Trimming shortened V by 7 bases and J by 1 base, and 22 bases separated the two germline ends. Germline CDR1 LNHDA, CDR2 SQIVND (reference sequence). The DNA for the CDR3 is TGTGCCAGTATCGAAAAAACGGAATGGCGGACGAACACTGAAGCTTTCTTT. Translating it yields CASIEKTEWRTNTEAFF.

As regards this clonotype: This could be a read error, since a much larger clone is one nucleotide away. This rearrangement joins TRBV27 to TRBJ2-7; D possibly corresponds to TRBD2 (6 bases). Germline CDR1 MNHEY, CDR2 SMNVEV (reference sequence). This CDR3 contains 14 residues. Written as DNA, the CDR3 is TGTGTCACCTCGATGGGGGGATACCTCTCCGAGCAGTACTTC. It yields the protein CVTSMGGYLSEQYF.

This clonotype occurred a few times. This chain links TRBV3-1 with TRBJ2-5, with a tentative D call TRBD1 (5 bases). CDR1 is LGHDT, CDR2 YNNKEL, per germline (reference sequence). Trimming took off 8 bases at V and 1 base at J, with 11 bases between the two ends. This CDR3 region has 13 residues. The CDR3 DNA reads TGTGCCAGCGGCGTGGACACCCAAGAGACCCAGTACTTC. It codes for CASGVDTQETQYF.

This clonotype was found many times. The rearrangement uses TRBV6-1 and TRBJ2-2; possible D gene TRBD1, 5 bases. The CDR3 loop spans 16 amino acids. Germline V CDR1 and CDR2: MNHNS, SASEGT. Trimming stripped 6 bases from V and 0 bases from J, with 14 bases between. CDR3 in amino acids: CASSWGSFANTGELFF. The CDR3 DNA reads as TGTGCCAGCAGCTGGGGCTCGTTCGCGAACACCGGGGAGCTGTTTTTT.

About this clonotype itself: A read error may be the cause here, since a much bigger clone is one base away. This chain uses TRBV27 with TRBJ2-1; possible D gene TRBD1, 5 bases. The CDR3 spans 15 residues. Trimming took off 8 bases at V and 7 bases at J, with 21 bases between the two ends. Germline lookup yields CDR1 MNHEY and CDR2 SMNVEV (reference sequence). The CDR3 DNA is TGTGCCAGCTCCATAAGGGGCTTTCCCTCAAATGAGCAGTTCTTC. This encodes CASSIRGFPSNEQFF.

V gene TRBV11-2 combines with J gene TRBJ2-7; 9 nucleotides agree with TRBD2. CDR1 and CDR2 from the germline V gene are SGHAT and FQNNGV. This CDR3 spans 15 amino acids. V lost 2 bases, J lost 2 bases, and 4 bases stayed unmatched. CDR3 in DNA: TGTGCCAGCAGCTTAATAGCGGGGGAGACCTACGAGCAGTACTTC. It codes for CASSLIAGETYEQYF.